These 25 T cell receptor beta chains were sequenced from one sample in a study of blood T cell repertoires in COVID-19. Repertoires were generated with immunoSEQ multiplex PCR, while TCRdb's copy carries only in-frame clones and drops some. The sample lists 200,000 to 250,000 clones; around 82% were seen once. What was sequenced was peripheral blood. The receptors come from a woman in her sixties with acute or convalescent COVID-19.

The genes are TRBV7-2 and TRBJ2-6; D call uncertain. The CDR3 is 15 residues long. V was clipped by 1 base and J by 1 base, with 5 bases between them. Germline assignment: CDR1 SGHTA and CDR2 FQGNSA. CDR3 coding DNA: TGTGCCAGCAGCTTAGGACTTTCTGGGGCCAACGTCCTGACTTTC. Its translation: CASSLGLSGANVLTF.

The V gene is TRBV3-1 (or the pseudogene TRBV3-2), the J gene TRBJ2-3; 15 bases map to TRBD2. With 3 bases clipped from V and 3 bases from J, the junction kept 4 bases outside the gene matches. The CDR3 is 17 amino acids. Germline CDR1 LGHDT, CDR2 YNNKEL (reference sequence). The chain's CDR3 is CASSHGLAGGKTDTQYF. DNA of the CDR3: TGTGCCAGCAGCCACGGACTAGCGGGGGGGAAGACAGATACGCAGTATTTT.

The chain employs TRBV9 and TRBJ2-5, with TRBD2 as a possible D gene (6 bases). The germline CDR1 and CDR2 sequences are SGDLS and YYNGEE. The CDR3 is 15 residues long. Trimming removed 0 bases from V and 5 bases from J, with 14 bases in between. The CDR3 loop is CASSVGDSARETQYF. The DNA of the CDR3 is TGTGCCAGCAGCGTAGGGGACTCCGCGAGGGAGACCCAGTACTTC.

The chain is built from TRBV27 and TRBJ1-5; 7 nucleotides align to TRBD1. The trim removed 6 bases at V and 6 bases at J, leaving 5 bases unmatched. The length of the CDR3 is 13 residues. Germline V lookup: CDR1 MNHEY, CDR2 SMNVEV (reference sequence). In DNA form, the CDR3 reads TGTGCCAGCAGCCGAAACAGGGGTCAGCCCCAGCATTTT. Protein: CASSRNRGQPQHF.

The chain carries TRBV6-1 and TRBJ1-5; no reliable D call. The CDR3 loop spans 17 amino acids. Germline-derived CDR1 and CDR2 are MNHNS and SASEGT. The V gene lost 3 bases and the J gene lost 7 bases, with 22 bases spanning the gap. The CDR3 DNA is TGTGCCAGCAGTGATAAACCCGGGTGGAGGTCCAACCAGCCCCAGCATTTT. Its translation is CASSDKPGWRSNQPQHF.

This chain uses TRBV11-2 with TRBJ2-3; 9 bases match TRBD1. Germline CDR1 is SGHAT and CDR2 is FQNNGV. Unmatched junction bases numbered 2, after V lost 0 bases and J lost 4 bases. The CDR3 loop spans 15 amino acids. The CDR3 spells CASSLERTGADTQYF. CDR3 sequence (DNA): TGTGCCAGCAGCTTAGAAAGGACAGGGGCAGATACGCAGTATTTT.

The chain joins TRBV5-8 to TRBJ2-1, with TRBD2 identical over 9 bases. This CDR3 contains 15 residues. CDR1 is SGHTS and CDR2 is YDEGEE in the germline V gene. Trimming took 1 base from V and 8 from J; bases not matched to a gene: 7. Here the CDR3 reads CASSLWLAGHDEQFF. The CDR3 DNA reads TGTGCCAGCAGCTTGTGGCTAGCGGGGCACGATGAGCAGTTCTTC. Combining the CDR3 with reference TRBV5-8 and TRBJ2-1 gives the whole variable domain EAGVTQSPTHLIKTRGQQATLRCSPISGHTSVYWYQQALGLGLQFLLWYDEGEERNRGNFPPRFSGRQFPNYSSELNVNALELEDSALYLCASSLWLAGHDEQFFGPGTRLTVL.

The V call is TRBV18, the J call TRBJ1-1; D remains ambiguous. The CDR3 covers 13 residues. Trimming took off 3 bases at V and 2 bases at J, with 7 bases between the two ends. Germline V gene sequence: CDR1 KGHSH, CDR2 LQKENI. The CDR3 DNA reads as TGTGCCAGCTCACCTCTTAGCAACACTGAAGCTTTCTTT. As protein: CASSPLSNTEAFF. The variable domain in full, completed from reference TRBV18 and TRBJ1-1, reads NAGVMQNPRHLVRRRGQEARLRCSPMKGHSHVYWYRQLPEEGLKFMVYLQKENIIDESGMPKERFSAEFPKEGPSILRIQQVVRGDSAAYFCASSPLSNTEAFFGQGTRLTVV.

This sequence joins TRBV19 and TRBJ1-6, with D possibly matching TRBD1 (6 bases). The germline V gene encodes CDR1 LNHDA and CDR2 SQIVND (reference sequence). The CDR3 is 16 residues long. V dropped 3 bases and J dropped 9 bases, with 18 bases sitting between them. The CDR3 DNA reads as TGTGCCAGTAGTATGAGGATGACAGGCCTCTTTTCACCCCTCCACTTT. Translation: CASSMRMTGLFSPLHF.

V usage is TRBV28 and J usage is TRBJ1-2, with D uncertain. The germline V gene has CDR1 MDHEN and CDR2 SYDVKM. The CDR3 consists of 12 residues. Trimming took 1 base from V and 4 from J, leaving 4 bases between them. This CDR3 reads CASSLYTYGYTF. The CDR3 DNA is TGTGCCAGCAGTTTATACACCTATGGCTACACCTTC.

This chain links TRBV11-3 with TRBJ2-2; unclear D gene. Germline CDR1 SGHNT, CDR2 YENEEA. The CDR3 covers 14 residues. V shed 5 bases and J shed 5 bases, with 12 bases lying between them. For the CDR3, the DNA is TGTGCCAGCAGCCCCGCCAAAGCTACCGGGGAGCTGTTTTTT. Amino acids: CASSPAKATGELFF.

V and J are TRBV6-5 and TRBJ1-1; D unclear. Germline V lookup: CDR1 MNHEY, CDR2 SVGAGI. CDR3 size: 11 residues. V was pared by 6 bases and J by 6 bases, with 8 bases between. CDR3 sequence reads: CASRAGAEAFF. Here the CDR3 DNA reads TGTGCCAGCAGGGCGGGAGCTGAAGCTTTCTTT.

V usage is TRBV6-5 and J usage is TRBJ2-5; 11 bases are shared with TRBD2. V dropped 2 bases and J dropped 3; count of bases not matched to a gene: 2. The CDR3 runs to 15 residues. Germline V lookup: CDR1 MNHEY, CDR2 SVGAGI. DNA of the CDR3: TGTGCCAGCAGTTACACTAGCGGGGGAAAAGAGACCCAGTACTTC. This gives the protein CASSYTSGGKETQYF.

Here the CDR3 DNA reads TGTGCCAGCAGCCCAACCCTTACAGGGAACACTGAAGCTTTCTTT. It specifies CASSPTLTGNTEAFF. The genes are TRBV7-6 and TRBJ1-1; tentative D call: TRBD1 (5 bases). This CDR3 has 15 residues. CDR1 and CDR2 from the germline V gene are SGHVS and FNYEAQ. V lost 5 bases and J lost 1, with 14 bases in between.

The chain recombines TRBV29-1 with TRBJ1-2; the D gene is possibly TRBD1 (6 bases). The CDR3 runs to 13 residues. Trimming cost V 2 bases and J 4 bases, with 11 bases left between them. The germline CDR1 and CDR2 sequences are SQVTM and ANQGSEA. This CDR3 is CSVELGQSYGYTF. The CDR3 DNA reads as TGCAGCGTTGAACTTGGACAGAGCTATGGCTACACCTTC.

The chain couples TRBV3-1 (or the pseudogene TRBV3-2) to TRBJ1-5, with a weak D call TRBD1 (5 bases). V lost 1 base to trimming and J lost 6 bases, with 13 bases between them. CDR1 and CDR2 from the germline V gene are LGHDT and YNNKEL (reference sequence). This CDR3 spans 15 amino acids. The CDR3 region has the DNA TGTGCCAGCAGCCAAGGAACAGGAAGGGGTCAGCCCCAGCATTTT. Translation gives CASSQGTGRGQPQHF.

The CDR3 is CASNPRDRGSQPQHF. The CDR3 region has the DNA TGTGCCAGCAACCCCCGGGACAGGGGAAGTCAGCCCCAGCATTTT. The chain has TRBV28 and TRBJ1-5, with 10 positions matching TRBD1. Germline lookup yields CDR1 MDHEN and CDR2 SYDVKM. V shed 7 bases and J 6 bases; nucleotides not matched to a gene: 9. This CDR3 has 15 amino acids.

The chain employs TRBV5-1 and TRBJ2-3; TRBD2 matches 9 bases. Germline lookup yields CDR1 SGHRS and CDR2 YFSETQ. The V gene end was trimmed by 3 bases and the J gene end by 4 bases; junction bases not matched to a gene: 6. CDR3 length: 15 residues. CDR3 sequence: CASSWAGLAADTQYF. The CDR3 nucleotides are TGCGCCAGCAGCTGGGCGGGACTAGCCGCAGATACGCAGTATTTT.

The gene calls are TRBV4-3 and TRBJ1-6; tentative D call: TRBD1 (6 bases). The CDR3 sequence is 14 residues long. Germline V gene sequence: CDR1 LGHNA, CDR2 YSLEER. V shed 1 base and J shed 7 bases, with 8 bases lying between them. Here the CDR3 DNA reads TGCGCCAGCAGCCAAGCGCAGGGGAATTCACCCCTCCACTTT. It encodes CASSQAQGNSPLHF.

The chain links TRBV4-1 to TRBJ2-1, with TRBD1 identical over 8 bases. Germline V gene lookup returns CDR1 MGHRA and CDR2 YSYEKL. V gave up 5 bases and J gave up 0 bases; unmatched junction bases: 3. The CDR3 loop spans 15 amino acids. The CDR3 DNA reads as TGCGCCAGCAGCAGACAGGGGAGCTCCTACAATGAGCAGTTCTTC. Translating gives CASSRQGSSYNEQFF.

This chain joins TRBV6-2 or TRBV6-3 and TRBJ2-7, with 11 bases aligning to TRBD2. The CDR3 sequence is 18 residues long. Germline V gene lookup returns CDR1 MNHEY and CDR2 SVGEGT. V was clipped by 2 bases and J by 5 bases; unmatched bases: 14. The CDR3 DNA is TGTGCCAGCAGTTACGGACTAGCGGGTCCTACCCTACCTAACGAGCAGTACTTC. The encoded protein is CASSYGLAGPTLPNEQYF.

The rearrangement links TRBV6-5 to TRBJ1-4; 9 bases are shared with TRBD1. Trimming took 5 bases from V and 8 from J; bases not matched to a gene: 9. Germline CDR1 and CDR2: MNHEY and SVGAGI. The CDR3 consists of 15 residues. CDR3 amino acids: CASSPGTGRGEKLFF. The CDR3 coding sequence is TGTGCCAGCAGTCCCGGGACAGGGCGGGGGGAAAAACTGTTTTTT.

This clone was observed once. This chain joins TRBV5-4 and TRBJ1-1; 11 bases fit TRBD1. This CDR3 spans 15 amino acids. Germline CDR1 SGHNT, CDR2 YYREEE (reference sequence). V gave up 4 bases and J gave up 2 bases; unmatched junction bases: 4. CDR3 nucleotides: TGTGCCAGCAGCACCGGACAGGGGGCAAACACTGAAGCTTTCTTT. Translation: CASSTGQGANTEAFF.

V gene TRBV5-5 combines with J gene TRBJ2-5, with 11 bases lining up with TRBD2. J was trimmed by 1 base and V by 4 bases; bases with no gene match: 3. Germline V gene sequence: CDR1 SGHKS, CDR2 YYEKEE (reference sequence). This CDR3 comprises 15 residues. DNA for the CDR3: TGTGCCAGCAGCCCTAGCGGGGGGTCCCAAGAGACCCAGTACTTC. Encoded protein: CASSPSGGSQETQYF.

This chain uses TRBV20-1 with TRBJ2-1; D is possibly TRBD2 (6 bases). Trimming removed 3 bases from V and 8 bases from J, with 26 bases in between. Germline CDR1 and CDR2: DFQATT and SNEGSKA (reference sequence). The CDR3 totals 17 residues. The CDR3 DNA follows: TGCAGTGCTAGTCGTAGGAGGGGTAGCACCTATAGGGATGAGCAGTTCTTC. This sequence encodes CSASRRRGSTYRDEQFF.